This T cell receptor (beta chain) was obtained from a study of spatial heterogeneity in lung cancer. As for the study in general: Detection consistently captured more beta-chain sequences than alpha-chain sequences. Matched bulk RNA-seq yielded a T cell transcriptional module score. Counts of TCR transcripts in tumor regions correlated strongly with that score.

Broader study findings: The number of expanded tumor alpha and beta chains correlated with mutation number.

TCRdb re-called the 5' RACE reads with MiXCR, one entry per CDR3 protein. The sample lists roughly 11,000 distinct CDR3 sequences, 12% seen once, with over 9.5% in the top ten. This clonotype was counted at least ten times. Antigen specificity is unknown. The sample's time point: sample taken at primary tumor resection. Whole RNA came from tumor, nontumor lung or frozen PBMC and was sequenced without being sorted. The germline gives CDR1 SGHTA, CDR2 FQGNSA. V lost 1 base, J lost 0 bases, and 10 bases lay in between. The CDR3 is made up of 16 amino acids. This receptor was identified in a female donor with early-stage non-small cell lung cancer. The gene calls are TRBV7-2 and TRBJ2-4, with D uncertain. Sequenced here: lung tumor tissue, sampled at surgery. CDR3 nucleotide sequence: TGTGCCAGCAGCTTAGAAATCAACCTAGCCAAAAACATTCAGTACTTC. Translated: CASSLEINLAKNIQYF.